Following are 32 T cell receptor beta chains from one sample sequenced in a study of tissue T cells after allogeneic stem cell transplantation. Assay used: immunoSEQ multiplex PCR; TCRdb lists only in-frame clones, some missing. The data hold about 22,000 clones, with about two thirds observed a single time. Specimen: spleen. These receptors all come from a female BALB/c mouse in good health. This strain has MHC haplotype H2-d.

In the case of this clone: The genes are named according to mouse. The read ends 1 residue shy of where the CDR3 ends; the end is completed using the germline J gene. The genes are TRBV13-2 and TRBJ2-3, with a weak D call TRBD1 (5 bases). CDR1 and CDR2 from the germline V gene are NNHNN and SYGAGS (reference sequence). V lost 1 base and J 1 base, leaving 10 bases between the germline ends. This CDR3 spans 15 amino acids. The CDR3 spells CASGDRGEGAETLYF. The sequenced part of the CDR3 DNA is TGTGCCAGCGGTGATAGGGGTGAGGGTGCAGAAACGCTGTAT.

With respect to this clone: The listed genes are named as in mouse. The read falls 1 residue short of the CDR3 end, and the missing part is taken from the germline J gene. This chain connects TRBV5 to TRBJ1-6; D uncertain. TRBJ1-6 is an ORF for which the function is uncertain. This CDR3 comprises 14 residues. Germline V gives CDR1 LGHNA, CDR2 YNLKQL (reference sequence). V shed 0 bases and J shed 4 bases, with 4 bases lying between them. Partial CDR3 DNA: TGTGCCAGCAGCCAAGAGGGGTATAATTCGCCCCTCTAC. It is translated as CASSQEGYNSPLY. The whole CDR3 reads CASSQEGYNSPLYF.

Regarding this clone: The genes are named according to mouse. The read comes to an end 1 residue before the CDR3 does, leaving the germline J gene to fill in the end. The chain couples TRBV13-2 to TRBJ1-3; D remains ambiguous. Germline CDR1 is NNHNN and CDR2 is SYGAGS (reference sequence). Trimming pared 3 bases from V and 0 bases from J, leaving 4 bases between. The CDR3 has 13 amino acids. CDR3 region: CASGGNSGNTLYF. The CDR3 DNA, read in part, is TGTGCCAGCGGTGGGAATTCTGGAAATACGCTCTAT.

This clone was seen a single time. Here the gene names and germline are mouse. Read sequence stops 1 residue before the CDR3 end, and the germline J gene provides the missing end. The chain employs TRBV19 and TRBJ1-6; D might be TRBD1 (6 bases). TRBJ1-6 is marked as an open reading frame, function uncertain. Between the trimmed V and J ends, which lost 3 bases and 10 bases, there was a span of 11 bases. Germline loops: CDR1 FNHDT, CDR2 SITEND (reference sequence). The CDR3 covers 13 residues. CDR3 protein: CASSRGAGSPLYF. Partial CDR3 DNA: TGTGCCAGCAGTAGGGGGGCTGGGTCGCCCCTCTAC.

For this clone: Mouse gene names and germline throughout. The read stops 1 residue short of the end of the CDR3; the missing end is completed from the germline J gene. This chain links TRBV13-1 with TRBJ1-4, with TRBD1 as a possible D gene (6 bases). Deletions cut 4 bases from V and 0 bases from J, with 13 bases between. CDR3 length: 16 residues. From germline, CDR1 is NSHNY and CDR2 SYGAGN. CDR3 in amino acids: CASSLGTNLSNERLFF. CDR3 DNA (partial): TGTGCCAGCAGTCTCGGGACAAATCTTTCCAACGAAAGATTATTT.

On this clone: Mouse names are used for the genes. The read terminates 1 residue before the CDR3 end, so the remaining end is supplied by the germline J gene. V is TRBV12-2 and J is TRBJ1-2; 9 bases are shared with TRBD1. The germline CDR1 and CDR2 sequences are SGHLS and HYDKME. The V segment lost 4 bases and the J segment 3 bases; nucleotides outside the gene matches: 8. The CDR3 contains 15 residues. The CDR3 DNA, read in part, is TGTGCCAGCTCCCCTCACGACAGGGGGGACTCCGACTACACC. The encoded protein is CASSPHDRGDSDYT. The whole CDR3 protein reads CASSPHDRGDSDYTF.

As for this clone: The gene symbols are mouse symbols. The CDR3 extends 1 residue past the end of the read, so its final part is completed from the germline J gene. V gene TRBV13-2 combines with J gene TRBJ1-6, with 9 bases matching TRBD1. TRBJ1-6 is given ORF status, its function remaining uncertain. The CDR3 consists of 16 residues. With V trimmed by 1 base and J by 7 bases, 6 bases remained unmatched. Germline assignment: CDR1 NNHNN and CDR2 SYGAGS (reference sequence). CDR3 residues: CASGDSGTGWNSPLYF. The covered CDR3 bases are TGTGCCAGCGGTGATTCCGGGACAGGGTGGAATTCGCCCCTCTAC.

Of note for this clone: The gene names given are mouse names. The CDR3 is cut off 1 residue early in the read; its end comes from the germline J gene. The rearrangement uses TRBV13-2 and TRBJ1-5, with TRBD1 matching over 9 bases. Trimming removed 0 bases from V and 4 bases from J; junction bases left unmatched: 2. The CDR3 runs 15 residues. Germline lookup yields CDR1 NNHNN and CDR2 SYGAGS (reference sequence). The CDR3 DNA, read in part, is TGTGCCAGCGGTGATGCACAGGGGGCGAACCAGGCTCCGCTT. This gives the protein CASGDAQGANQAPL. The whole CDR3 protein is CASGDAQGANQAPLF.

Comments on this clone: Gene names denote mouse genes. The read falls 1 residue short of the CDR3 end, and the missing part is taken from the germline J gene. The chain carries TRBV1 and TRBJ2-2, with 12 positions matching TRBD2. Germline V gene lookup returns CDR1 NSQYPW and CDR2 LRSPGD (reference sequence). The CDR3 has 18 residues. The J segment lost 0 bases and the V segment lost 1 base, leaving 3 bases of the junction unmatched. The sequenced part of the CDR3 DNA is TGCACCTGCAGTGCAGGGGGACTGGGGGGCGCAAACACCGGGCAGCTCTAC. Translation gives CTCSAGGLGGANTGQLY. The whole CDR3 is CTCSAGGLGGANTGQLYF.

As regards this clone: Gene names follow the mouse nomenclature. From the germline J gene comes the end of the CDR3, since the read stops 1 residue before it. Additional DNA sequences in this sample encode the identical CDR3. The chain links TRBV31 to TRBJ2-7; D remains ambiguous. The CDR3 is made up of 10 amino acids. The germline CDR1 and CDR2 sequences are GKSSPN and SITVG. V lost 3 bases and J 4 bases, leaving 4 bases between the germline ends. CDR3 protein: CAWSLYEQYF. CDR3 bases read: TGTGCCTGGAGCCTTTATGAACAGTAC.

For this clone: These gene names are mouse names. The read comes to an end 1 residue before the CDR3 does, leaving the germline J gene to fill in the end. Other DNA variants within this sample encode the same CDR3. The chain joins TRBV31 to TRBJ1-4, with 9 bases lining up with TRBD1. This CDR3 is 14 amino acids long. Losses at the gene ends were 0 bases for V and 5 bases for J; bases not matched to a gene: 1. Germline values: CDR1 GKSSPN, CDR2 SITVG. The CDR3 loop reads CAWSLGTGNERLFF. The CDR3 DNA, read in part, is TGTGCCTGGAGTCTAGGGACAGGGAACGAAAGATTATTT.

This clone was detected a few times. The gene names given are mouse names. The observed sequence ends 1 residue before the CDR3 terminus, with the missing tail filled in from the germline J gene. The chain links TRBV29 to TRBJ1-2; TRBD1 aligns across 7 bases. CDR3 length equals 14 residues. The V segment lost 5 bases and the J segment 2 bases; nucleotides outside the gene matches: 5. The germline V gene has CDR1 MSHET and CDR2 SYDVDS. The CDR3 reads CASSRTGLNSDYTF. The part of the CDR3 DNA that was read is TGTGCTAGCAGTCGGACAGGTCTTAACTCCGACTACACC.

Of note for this clone: Mouse gene names apply. The read ends 1 residue shy of where the CDR3 ends; the end is completed using the germline J gene. This chain links TRBV13-3 with TRBJ1-3, with a tentative D call TRBD1 (5 bases). The CDR3 totals 14 residues. Trimming shortened V by 4 bases and J by 0 bases, and 8 bases separated the two germline ends. CDR1 NNHDY and CDR2 SYVADS come from the germline V gene. CDR3 DNA (partial): TGTGCCAGCAGTAGGGGCCTTTCTGGAAATACGCTCTAT. It codes for CASSRGLSGNTLY. The complete CDR3 sequence is CASSRGLSGNTLYF.

As for this clone: The genes are named according to mouse. The read terminates 1 residue before the CDR3 end, so the remaining end is supplied by the germline J gene. This chain links TRBV31 with TRBJ2-5; TRBD2 is a possible D gene (5 bases). The V end was cut by 1 base, the J end by 0 bases, with 8 bases between. The CDR3 runs 14 residues. Germline V gene lookup returns CDR1 GKSSPN and CDR2 SITVG. This CDR3 reads CAWSQWGNQDTQYF. The covered CDR3 bases are TGTGCCTGGAGTCAGTGGGGTAACCAAGACACCCAGTAC.

Concerning this clone: Mouse gene names and germline throughout. The CDR3 goes on 1 residue after the read ends, and that part is filled in from the germline J gene. The chain couples TRBV5 to TRBJ2-3; 11 bases match TRBD2. This CDR3 has 16 residues. Germline V gene data show CDR1 as LGHNA and CDR2 as YNLKQL (reference sequence). V shed 3 bases, J shed 1 base, and the junction held 3 bases outside the gene matches. Here the CDR3 reads CASSHGLGGRAETLYF. The CDR3 bases that were read are TGTGCCAGCAGCCACGGACTGGGGGGCCGTGCAGAAACGCTGTAT.

On this clone: The gene names here belong to mouse. The CDR3 here is CASGDRTGSYEQYF. The CDR3 bases that were read are TGTGCCAGCGGTGATCGGACAGGGTCCTATGAACAGTAC. The chain links TRBV13-2 to TRBJ2-7, with TRBD1 identical over 8 bases. The CDR3 end falls 1 residue outside the read, so it is completed with the germline J gene. CDR1 is NNHNN and CDR2 is SYGAGS in the germline V gene (reference sequence). The length of the CDR3 is 14 residues. Unmatched junction bases numbered 1, after V lost 1 base and J lost 1 base.

About this clone: Gene and germline names: mouse. The CDR3 is cut off 1 residue early in the read; its end comes from the germline J gene. This chain uses TRBV5 with TRBJ1-6, with D possibly TRBD1 on 5 matching bases. TRBJ1-6 counts as an open reading frame of uncertain function. This CDR3 has 15 amino acids. CDR1 is LGHNA, CDR2 YNLKQL, per germline (reference sequence). V gave up 6 bases and J gave up 0 bases, with 9 bases separating them. The CDR3 bases that were read are TGTGCCAGCAGGCAGACAGTTTCCTATAATTCGCCCCTCTAC. Protein sequence: CASRQTVSYNSPLY. The CDR3 in full is CASRQTVSYNSPLYF.

Regarding this clone: Mouse germline and gene names are used. The CDR3 bases that were read are TGTGCAAGCAGCTTAGACAGGGGCGACTACACC. It specifies CASSLDRGDYT. The entire CDR3 protein reads CASSLDRGDYTF. V and J are TRBV16 and TRBJ1-2; TRBD1 might be the D (6 bases). The read gets to within 1 residue of the CDR3 end, and the germline J gene fills in the rest. Trimming stripped 0 bases from V and 7 bases from J, with 6 bases between. The CDR3 covers 12 residues. Germline assignment: CDR1 SGHSA and CDR2 FRNQAP. The whole variable domain, filled in from reference TRBV16 and TRBJ1-2, reads NAGVIQTPRHKVTGKGQEATLWCEPISGHSAVFWYRQTIVQGLEFLTYFRNQAPIDDSGMPKERFSAQMPNQSHSTLKIQSTQPQDSAVYLCASSLDRGDYTFGSGTRLLVI.

On this clone itself: Mouse gene names and germline throughout. The missing CDR3 end, 1 residue past where the read stops, is filled in from the germline J gene. The V and J genes are TRBV13-1 and TRBJ1-5; D not certain. Looked up from germline, CDR1 is NSHNY and CDR2 is SYGAGN. V gave up 0 bases and J gave up 2 bases, with 9 bases separating them. CDR3 length: 15 amino acids. The CDR3 is CASSDAQLYNQAPLF. Incomplete CDR3 DNA: TGTGCCAGCAGTGATGCACAGTTGTACAACCAGGCTCCGCTT.

Worth noting for this clone: The gene names here belong to mouse. The read falls 1 residue short of the CDR3 end, and the missing part is taken from the germline J gene. Other DNA variants within this sample encode the same CDR3. This chain uses TRBV13-2 with TRBJ2-1; 13 positions match TRBD2. The CDR3 sequence is 18 residues long. Germline V CDR1 and CDR2: NNHNN, SYGAGS (reference sequence). The ends lost 0 bases at V and 3 bases at J; junction bases unmatched: 6. CDR3 loop: CASGDGARDWGGYAEQFF. The DNA read from the CDR3 is TGTGCCAGCGGTGATGGGGCTCGGGACTGGGGGGGCTATGCTGAGCAGTTC.

In regard to this clone: At one boundary the junction diverges from the germline segment, which might be a read error. Genes and germline are mouse. The CDR3 end lies 1 residue beyond the end of the read and is filled in from the germline J gene. Other DNA variants within this sample encode the same CDR3. This chain uses TRBV13-1 with TRBJ2-4; 7 bases fit TRBD2. The germline V gene encodes CDR1 NSHNY and CDR2 SYGAGN. The CDR3 contains 14 residues. The sequenced part of the CDR3 DNA is TGTGCTAGCAGTGTAACTGGGGGTCAAAACACCTTGTAC. It is translated as CASSVTGGQNTLY. The CDR3 reads in full as CASSVTGGQNTLYF.

A note on this clone: The listed genes are named as in mouse. The CDR3 extends 1 residue past the end of the read, so its final part is completed from the germline J gene. This sequence joins TRBV19 and TRBJ1-3; the D gene is possibly TRBD1 (6 bases). CDR3 length: 13 amino acids. V gave up 6 bases and J gave up 4 bases, with 11 bases separating them. CDR1 is FNHDT, CDR2 SITEND, per germline (reference sequence). The part of the CDR3 DNA that was read is TGTGCCAGCACCCCAGGGGAGGGAAATACGCTCTAT. This sequence encodes CASTPGEGNTLY. The entire CDR3 protein reads CASTPGEGNTLYF.

With regard to this clone: All gene names here are mouse names. The read is 1 residue too short to cover the CDR3 end, so that end is filled in from the germline J gene. The V and J genes are TRBV13-2 and TRBJ2-7, with 8 bases identical to TRBD2. Germline trimming cut 0 bases from V and 4 bases from J; bases unmatched to any gene: 3. Germline-derived CDR1 and CDR2 are NNHNN and SYGAGS (reference sequence). The CDR3 contains 14 residues. The CDR3 is CASGDAPGGYEQYF. The part of the CDR3 DNA that was read is TGTGCCAGCGGTGATGCCCCTGGGGGGTATGAACAGTAC.

As to this clone: Gene names are mouse gene names. The read gets to within 1 residue of the CDR3 end, and the germline J gene fills in the rest. The sample contains more than one DNA sequence encoding this CDR3. The V and J genes are TRBV29 and TRBJ1-1; D is uncertain. V lost 2 bases to trimming and J lost 8 bases, with 3 bases between them. Germline CDR1 reads MSHET; CDR2 reads SYDVDS. The CDR3 loop spans 10 amino acids. CDR3 DNA (partial): TGTGCTAGCAGTTTAGGGGAAGTCTTC. Translated: CASSLGEVF. In full, the CDR3 is CASSLGEVFF.

As regards this clone: These gene names are mouse names. Here the CDR3 reads CASRVRGDGNTLYF. CDR3 bases read: TGTGCCAGCAGGGTCAGGGGGGATGGAAATACGCTCTAT. The chain links TRBV4 to TRBJ1-3; 7 bases agree with TRBD1. The CDR3 goes on 1 residue after the read ends, and that part is filled in from the germline J gene. The germline CDR1 and CDR2 sequences are LGHDT and YNNKQL (reference sequence). There are 14 residues in the CDR3. The junction had 5 bases not matched to a gene; V was cut back by 6 bases and J by 3 bases.

Details on this clone: Here the gene names and germline are mouse. The read falls 1 residue short of the CDR3 end, and the missing part is taken from the germline J gene. The rearrangement uses TRBV31 and TRBJ2-3, with 7 bases identical to TRBD2. After removal of 4 bases from V and 4 bases from J, the junction contained 2 bases not matched to a gene. The CDR3 is 12 amino acids. CDR1 is GKSSPN, CDR2 SITVG, per germline. The CDR3 reads CAWTTGPETLYF. CDR3 DNA (partial): TGTGCCTGGACGACTGGGCCAGAAACGCTGTAT. Using reference TRBV31 and TRBJ2-3 for the parts outside the CDR3, the full variable domain is AQTIHQWPVAEIKAVGSPLSLGCTIKGKSSPNLYWYWQATGGTLQQLFYSITVGQVESVVQLNLSASRPKDDQFILSTEKLLLSHSGFYLCAWTTGPETLYFGSGTRLTVL.

Notes on this clone: Mouse gene names apply. The CDR3 end lies 1 residue beyond the end of the read and is filled in from the germline J gene. This chain joins TRBV13-2 and TRBJ1-5; D is perhaps TRBD1 (6 bases). CDR3 length: 14 residues. The germline V and J ends were trimmed by 5 bases and 6 bases, with 15 bases remaining between them. Germline CDR1 NNHNN, CDR2 SYGAGS (reference sequence). CDR3: CASGNRDTFQAPLF. CDR3 DNA, as far as it was read: TGTGCCAGCGGGAATCGGGACACTTTCCAGGCTCCGCTT.

About this clone itself: Gene names are the mouse ones. The sequenced fragment ends 1 residue before the CDR3 boundary, so the rest is inferred from the germline J gene. This chain connects TRBV20 to TRBJ2-5; 11 bases agree with TRBD1. The CDR3 is 13 amino acids. V was clipped by 5 bases and J by 2 bases; unmatched bases: 0. Germline V lookup: CDR1 GFQATS, CDR2 STVNSAI. CDR3 residues: CGAGQGAQDTQYF. The covered CDR3 bases are TGTGGTGCTGGACAGGGGGCCCAAGACACCCAGTAC. The whole variable domain, remainder taken from reference TRBV20 and TRBJ2-5, is GALVYQYPRRTICKSGTSMRMECQAVGFQATSVAWYRQSPQKTFELIALSTVNSAIKYEQNFTQEKFPISHPNLSFSSMTVLNAYLEDRGLYLCGAGQGAQDTQYFGPGTRLLVL.

On this clone itself: Gene names are the mouse ones. The CDR3 end lies 1 residue beyond the end of the read and is filled in from the germline J gene. The chain uses TRBV13-2 and TRBJ1-1, with D perhaps matching TRBD1 (6 bases). CDR3 length: 14 residues. CDR1 is NNHNN and CDR2 is SYGAGS in the germline V gene (reference sequence). V was clipped by 1 base and J by 2 bases, with 9 bases between them. The sequenced CDR3 bases are TGTGCCAGCGGTGATCCGGGACATAACACAGAAGTCTTC. Translating gives CASGDPGHNTEVF. The CDR3, in full, reads CASGDPGHNTEVFF.

This clone appeared a single time. Gene names refer to mouse genes. The read falls 1 residue short of the CDR3 end, and the missing part is taken from the germline J gene. V usage is TRBV2 and J usage is TRBJ2-4; D gene ambiguous. V lost 1 base, J lost 3 bases, and 2 bases lay in between. The CDR3 consists of 12 residues. Germline values: CDR1 LGHNA, CDR2 YSYQKL. Incomplete CDR3 DNA: TGTGCCAGCAGCCAAGGACAAAACACCTTGTAC. This translates into CASSQGQNTLY. The entire CDR3 is CASSQGQNTLYF.

Notes on this clone: Mouse gene names and germline throughout. The read ends 1 residue shy of where the CDR3 ends; the end is completed using the germline J gene. This chain joins TRBV13-1 and TRBJ2-7; TRBD1 matches at 12 bases. With V trimmed by 5 bases and J by 5 bases, 2 bases remained unmatched. This CDR3 is built from 13 residues. CDR1 and CDR2 from the germline V gene are NSHNY and SYGAGN. CDR3 DNA (partial): TGTGCCAGCAGGGGGACAGGGGGCGATGAACAGTAC. The encoded protein is CASRGTGGDEQY. The whole CDR3 sequence is CASRGTGGDEQYF.

Turning to this clone: Gene names denote mouse genes. The CDR3 is cut off 1 residue early in the read; its end comes from the germline J gene. V usage is TRBV4 and J usage is TRBJ1-4; D unclear. V lost 5 bases to trimming and J lost 6 bases, with 7 bases between them. Per germline, CDR1 LGHDT and CDR2 YNNKQL (reference sequence). CDR3 length: 12 residues. The CDR3 loop reads CASSLLDERLFF. The DNA read from the CDR3 is TGTGCCAGCAGCCTCCTAGACGAAAGATTATTT.